What follows are 17 T cell receptor beta chains derived from one specimen sequenced in a study of T cell responses to AZD1222 COVID-19 vaccine. Profiled with immunoSEQ multiplex PCR; TCRdb holds only in-frame clones, not every one. The sample carries more than 120,000 clones, about 86% recorded once. Sequencing was performed on peripheral blood, taken 28 days after the second AZD1222 dose. These TCRs come from an adult who received the AZD1222 COVID-19 vaccine.

The J gene is TRBJ2-7, the V gene TRBV10-1; D may be TRBD1 or TRBD2 (5 bases each). Trimming pared 1 base from V and 5 bases from J, leaving 15 bases between. The CDR3 loop spans 15 amino acids. Germline V gene lookup returns CDR1 WNHNN and CDR2 SYGVQD (reference sequence). In DNA, the CDR3 is TGCGCCAGCAGTGAGTTCGGGACCACCCTGGACGAGCAGTACTTC. Its protein is CASSEFGTTLDEQYF.

The chain uses TRBV11-2 and TRBJ1-1; 7 nucleotides align to TRBD1. The V and J ends lost 5 bases and 0 bases, in that order; junction bases with no gene match: 12. Germline V gives CDR1 SGHAT, CDR2 FQNNGV. The CDR3 is 17 amino acids. CDR3 in amino acids: CASSPGTAALMNTEAFF. The CDR3 DNA sequence: TGTGCCAGCAGCCCAGGGACAGCCGCCCTAATGAACACTGAAGCTTTCTTT.

V and J are TRBV18 and TRBJ1-4; D is uncertain. With 5 bases removed from V and 2 bases from J, the gap between germline ends came to 21 bases. Per the germline V gene, CDR1 is KGHSH and CDR2 is LQKENI. This CDR3 is built from 18 residues. CDR3 sequence reads: CASSAVQVPPGTNEKLFF. The CDR3, as DNA: TGTGCCAGCTCAGCAGTTCAGGTTCCCCCGGGGACTAATGAAAAACTGTTTTTT.

V gene TRBV3-1 (or the pseudogene TRBV3-2) combines with J gene TRBJ2-3, with D hard to call. V was trimmed by 4 bases and J by 4 bases, leaving 18 bases between them. Germline values: CDR1 LGHDT, CDR2 YNNKEL (reference sequence). The CDR3 is 16 amino acids. CDR3 in amino acids: CASSPGEYPWPDTQYF. CDR3 nucleotide sequence: TGTGCCAGCAGCCCCGGCGAGTACCCATGGCCAGATACGCAGTATTTT.

The chain joins TRBV29-1 to TRBJ2-2; D is unclear. V was cut by 7 bases and J by 6 bases, with 9 bases left in between. The V gene's germline CDR1 is SQVTM and CDR2 ANQGSEA. This CDR3 spans 11 amino acids. For the CDR3, the DNA is TGCAGCGCCTACGGGTCCGGGGAGCTGTTTTTT. It translates to CSAYGSGELFF.

The chain has TRBV5-1 and TRBJ2-5; D might be TRBD1 or TRBD2, each matching 6 bases. Per germline, CDR1 SGHRS and CDR2 YFSETQ. Trimming took 1 base from V and 1 from J, leaving 8 bases between them. The CDR3 extends over 14 amino acids. The CDR3 loop reads CASSLTGAQETQYF. The DNA of the CDR3 is TGCGCCAGCAGCTTGACGGGGGCCCAAGAGACCCAGTACTTC.

CDR3 DNA: TGTGCCAGCAGCCAAGGGTGGGACAGCAATCAGCCCCAGCATTTT. It translates to CASSQGWDSNQPQHF. The V gene is TRBV3-1 (or the pseudogene TRBV3-2), the J gene TRBJ1-5, with D possibly being TRBD1 (5 bases). CDR1 and CDR2 (germline): LGHDT, YNNKEL (reference sequence). This CDR3 contains 15 residues. Deletions cut 1 base from V and 1 base from J, with 8 bases between.

The chain combines TRBV5-4 with TRBJ1-2, with TRBD1 identical over 9 bases. V was clipped by 5 bases and J by 8 bases; unmatched bases: 10. The V gene's germline CDR1 is SGHNT and CDR2 YYREEE (reference sequence). The CDR3 is 14 amino acids. The CDR3 DNA reads as TGTGCCAGCAGGTGGCGACAGGGGGTGGAGGGCTACACCTTC. It translates to CASRWRQGVEGYTF.

The CDR3 here is CASSGPGHPNEKLFF. Here the CDR3 DNA reads TGTGCCAGCAGTGGACCGGGACACCCCAATGAAAAACTGTTTTTT. The chain links TRBV28 to TRBJ1-4, with D maybe TRBD1 (6 bases). The V gene's germline CDR1 is MDHEN and CDR2 SYDVKM. Trimming cost V 5 bases and J 5 bases, with 15 bases left between them. The CDR3 consists of 15 residues.

The DNA for the CDR3 is TGTGCCAGCAGCCCCGGAAGGTTGGGGACCGGGGAGCTGTTTTTT. This sequence encodes CASSPGRLGTGELFF. The V and J genes are TRBV7-2 and TRBJ2-2; D gene uncertain. The CDR3 sequence is 15 residues long. Trimming removed 5 bases at V and 5 bases at J, with 15 bases between. Per the germline V gene, CDR1 is SGHTA and CDR2 is FQGNSA.

J is TRBJ1-2 and V is TRBV10-3; weak D call: TRBD1 (5 bases). Germline CDR1 reads ENHRY; CDR2 reads SYGVKD. There are 17 residues in the CDR3. V was shortened by 0 bases and J by 8 bases, with 22 bases between the two germline ends. CDR3: CAISESSERSRGDGYTF. DNA of the CDR3: TGTGCCATCAGTGAGTCGTCGGAAAGGTCGAGAGGGGACGGCTACACCTTC.

This chain joins TRBV24-1 and TRBJ2-1; the D is unclear. The germline V gene encodes CDR1 KGHDR and CDR2 SFDVKD. CDR3 size: 12 residues. Trimming took off 1 base at V and 6 bases at J, with 3 bases between the two ends. The DNA of the CDR3 is TGTGCCACCAGTGATTTCCCCAATGAGCAGTTCTTC. This gives the protein CATSDFPNEQFF.

V and J are TRBV2 and TRBJ1-6, with 9 bases aligning to TRBD1. The ends lost 5 bases at V and 12 bases at J; junction bases unmatched: 11. This CDR3 contains 15 residues. Germline CDR1 reads SNHLY; CDR2 reads FYNNEI. The DNA of the CDR3 is TGTGCCAGCAGTCGAGACAGGGGGAGCTGGGGACCCCTCCACTTT. Translating it yields CASSRDRGSWGPLHF.

J is TRBJ2-1 and V is TRBV9; D is perhaps TRBD2 (5 bases). V shed 4 bases and J shed 0 bases, with 23 bases lying between them. The CDR3 runs 19 residues. Germline loops: CDR1 SGDLS, CDR2 YYNGEE. The CDR3 DNA sequence: TGTGCCAGCAGCCCCTCGATAGGAGGACTCCTAAGCTCCTACAATGAGCAGTTCTTC. Translation gives CASSPSIGGLLSSYNEQFF.

V gene TRBV4-2 combines with J gene TRBJ1-1; 7 bases match TRBD1. The length of the CDR3 is 14 residues. V lost 0 bases and J lost 6; bases outside the gene matches: 4. Germline V lookup: CDR1 LGHNA, CDR2 YNFKEQ. The CDR3 nucleotides are TGTGCCAGCAGCCAAGAACAGGGGCGTCCTGAAGCTTTCTTT. Residues: CASSQEQGRPEAFF.

This clone has just a few counts. This chain joins TRBV5-4 and TRBJ1-5; a weak D match, TRBD1 (5 bases). The CDR3 consists of 15 residues. The V end was cut by 0 bases, the J end by 3 bases, with 10 bases between. Looked up from germline, CDR1 is SGHNT and CDR2 is YYREEE (reference sequence). The CDR3 DNA reads TGTGCCAGCAGCTTGGGGGGCGCCGACAATCAGCCCCAGCATTTT. It specifies CASSLGGADNQPQHF. Full variable domain (missing parts from reference TRBV5-4 and TRBJ1-5): ETGVTQSPTHLIKTRGQQVTLRCSSQSGHNTVSWYQQALGQGPQFIFQYYREEENGRGNFPPRFSGLQFPNYSSELNVNALELDDSALYLCASSLGGADNQPQHFGDGTRLSIL.

This chain connects TRBV29-1 to TRBJ1-2, with TRBD1 identical over 7 bases. The V segment lost 2 bases and the J segment 6 bases; nucleotides outside the gene matches: 12. Germline CDR1 and CDR2: SQVTM and ANQGSEA. The CDR3 runs to 15 residues. The CDR3 DNA reads as TGCAGCGTTGAAAGGCGTACAGGGGCTGGGGATGGCTACACCTTC. Amino acids: CSVERRTGAGDGYTF.